Reported below is one T cell receptor (beta chain). The antigen remains unidentified. TCRdb reprocessed the reads via MiXCR and lists one record per CDR3 protein. The sample has some 700,000 distinct CDR3 sequences; 35% are singletons. This record belongs to a study of T cell repertoires in cytomegalovirus infection. The V end was cut by 5 bases, the J end by 1 base, with 21 bases between. The germline gives CDR1 SEHNR, CDR2 FQNEAQ (reference sequence). The CDR3 is made up of 17 amino acids. Notes on the study in general: In two of eight donors, the top clonotype was HLA-C-restricted CMV-specific.

The TCR sequence derives from a human donor in good health (CMV status not recorded). Some clones in this sample may be carry-over from other donors' samples. The source material was PBMCs. The rearrangement joins TRBV7-9 to TRBJ2-7; D possibly corresponds to TRBD2 (5 bases). The CDR3 DNA follows: TGTGCCAGCAGCCGTAAACCGGCACGGGATAGGTCCTACGAGCAGTACTTC. Its protein is CASSRKPARDRSYEQYF.